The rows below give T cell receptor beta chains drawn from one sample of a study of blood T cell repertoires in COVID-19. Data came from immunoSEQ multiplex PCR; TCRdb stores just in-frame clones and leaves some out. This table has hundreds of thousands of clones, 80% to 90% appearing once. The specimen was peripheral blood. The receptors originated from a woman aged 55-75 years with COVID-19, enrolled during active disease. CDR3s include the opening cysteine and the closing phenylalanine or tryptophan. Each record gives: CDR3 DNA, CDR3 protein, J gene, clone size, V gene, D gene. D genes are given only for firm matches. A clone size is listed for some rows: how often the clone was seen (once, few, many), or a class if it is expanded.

CDR3nt: TGTGCCAGCAGTGAAGAAGAGGGAATAAGCGAGCAGTACTTC
CDR3aa: CASSEEEGISEQYF
j_gene: TRBJ2-7
abundance: many
v_gene: TRBV6-1
d_gene: .

CDR3nt: TGTGCCTGGAGTCTAGGGCAGGGAAAAGAGACCCAGTACTTC
CDR3aa: CAWSLGQGKETQYF
j_gene: TRBJ2-5
abundance: .
v_gene: TRBV30
d_gene: .

CDR3nt: TGTGCCAGTCGGCCGACAGGGGGGGTTTTTAACTATGGCTACACCTTC
CDR3aa: CASRPTGGVFNYGYTF
j_gene: TRBJ1-2
abundance: .
v_gene: TRBV19
d_gene: TRBD1

CDR3nt: TGTGCCAGCAGCGTAGGGGGACTGAGCTCTGGGGCCAACGTCCTGACTTTC
CDR3aa: CASSVGGLSSGANVLTF
j_gene: TRBJ2-6
abundance: .
v_gene: TRBV9
d_gene: .

CDR3nt: TGCGCCAGCACCCAGCGGGGGGCACTTTCGTACGAGCAGTACTTC
CDR3aa: CASTQRGALSYEQYF
j_gene: TRBJ2-7
abundance: .
v_gene: TRBV5-1
d_gene: TRBD2

CDR3nt: TGTGCCAGCAGTGACCGGGACAGGGGACCTTATAGCAATCAGCCCCAGCATTTT
CDR3aa: CASSDRDRGPYSNQPQHF
j_gene: TRBJ1-5
abundance: .
v_gene: TRBV6-4
d_gene: TRBD1

CDR3nt: TGTGCCAGCAGGGGACAGGATGGCTCCTACGAGCAGTACTTC
CDR3aa: CASRGQDGSYEQYF
j_gene: TRBJ2-7
abundance: once
v_gene: TRBV6-1
d_gene: TRBD1

CDR3nt: TGTGCCAGTGGACAGGAATTCATGAACACTGAAGCTTTCTTT
CDR3aa: CASGQEFMNTEAFF
j_gene: TRBJ1-1
abundance: .
v_gene: TRBV6-5
d_gene: TRBD1

CDR3nt: TGTGCCACCTCCGAACGGGGGGACGACAATGAGCAGTTCTTC
CDR3aa: CATSERGDDNEQFF
j_gene: TRBJ2-1
abundance: once
v_gene: TRBV10-3
d_gene: TRBD2

CDR3nt: TGCGCCAGCAGCCAAGAAGGGGGCAGGGGACGGGAGCAGTACTTC
CDR3aa: CASSQEGGRGREQYF
j_gene: TRBJ2-7
abundance: once
v_gene: TRBV4-1
d_gene: TRBD1

CDR3nt: TGTGCCAGCAGCCCGGACAGGTTTGACCCCAATCAGCCCCAGCATTTT
CDR3aa: CASSPDRFDPNQPQHF
j_gene: TRBJ1-5
abundance: .
v_gene: TRBV7-8
d_gene: TRBD1

CDR3nt: TGTGCCACCAGTGATTTGCTTGACAGCCAGAACACCGGGGAGCTGTTTTTT
CDR3aa: CATSDLLDSQNTGELFF
j_gene: TRBJ2-2
abundance: .
v_gene: TRBV24-1
d_gene: .

CDR3nt: TGTGCCAGCAGCCAATCGCCGGGGAACTATGGCTACACCTTC
CDR3aa: CASSQSPGNYGYTF
j_gene: TRBJ1-2
abundance: few
v_gene: TRBV16
d_gene: .

CDR3nt: TGCAGCGGGTCGGGGGGCGCGTCCTACAATGAGCAGTTCTTC
CDR3aa: CSGSGGASYNEQFF
j_gene: TRBJ2-1
abundance: .
v_gene: TRBV29-1
d_gene: .

CDR3nt: TGTGCCAGCAGCCCGGGACAGGGGTCCGGTCCCGGGGAGCTGTTTTTT
CDR3aa: CASSPGQGSGPGELFF
j_gene: TRBJ2-2
abundance: .
v_gene: TRBV6-4
d_gene: TRBD1

CDR3nt: TGTGCCAGCAGCTTGGTCAGCGGGGTGACAGGCGAGACCCAGTACTTC
CDR3aa: CASSLVSGVTGETQYF
j_gene: TRBJ2-5
abundance: .
v_gene: TRBV5-5
d_gene: .

CDR3nt: TGTGCCAGCAGCCCCCGGGCAGGGGGCAGGACAGATACGCAGTATTTT
CDR3aa: CASSPRAGGRTDTQYF
j_gene: TRBJ2-3
abundance: once
v_gene: TRBV3-1/TRBV3-2
d_gene: TRBD1

CDR3nt: TGTGCCAGCAGCTTACAGGGTAACTATGGCTACACCTTC
CDR3aa: CASSLQGNYGYTF
j_gene: TRBJ1-2
abundance: .
v_gene: TRBV5-6
d_gene: .

CDR3nt: TGTGCCAGCAGCCCCCGGACAGGGGCCGAAGCTTTCTTT
CDR3aa: CASSPRTGAEAFF
j_gene: TRBJ1-1
abundance: .
v_gene: TRBV7-3
d_gene: TRBD1

CDR3nt: TGTGCCAGCAGCCAAGAGGGGGGTGTTAGTGAAGCTTTCTTT
CDR3aa: CASSQEGGVSEAFF
j_gene: TRBJ1-1
abundance: .
v_gene: TRBV3-1/TRBV3-2
d_gene: .

CDR3nt: TGTGCCAGCTCACCCTACCTCGACAGTCCTATGAACACTGAAGCTTTCTTT
CDR3aa: CASSPYLDSPMNTEAFF
j_gene: TRBJ1-1
abundance: few
v_gene: TRBV18
d_gene: .

CDR3nt: TGTGCCAGCAGCCAACTTGGACTAGCGGGGGGGCTGGATGAGCAGTTCTTC
CDR3aa: CASSQLGLAGGLDEQFF
j_gene: TRBJ2-1
abundance: .
v_gene: TRBV3-1/TRBV3-2
d_gene: TRBD2

CDR3nt: TGTGCCTGGAGAGGGTGGGGCCAGGGGGCTCTCGGCTACACCTTC
CDR3aa: CAWRGWGQGALGYTF
j_gene: TRBJ1-2
abundance: few
v_gene: TRBV30
d_gene: TRBD1

CDR3nt: TGTGCCAGCAGTTACACCATCGCGAACACCGGGGAGCTGTTTTTT
CDR3aa: CASSYTIANTGELFF
j_gene: TRBJ2-2
abundance: .
v_gene: TRBV27
d_gene: .

CDR3nt: TGTGCCAGCTCGCCTATAGCTTCGGGAGATAGATGGGCTTTCTTT
CDR3aa: CASSPIASGDRWAFF
j_gene: TRBJ1-1
abundance: .
v_gene: TRBV18
d_gene: .

CDR3nt: TGTGCCAGCAGCCAGTACAGGGGCACTGAAGCTTTCTTT
CDR3aa: CASSQYRGTEAFF
j_gene: TRBJ1-1
abundance: .
v_gene: TRBV14
d_gene: TRBD1

CDR3nt: TGCGCCAGCACGCCGCGGACAGGGGGCAACACCGGGGAGCTGTTTTTT
CDR3aa: CASTPRTGGNTGELFF
j_gene: TRBJ2-2
abundance: .
v_gene: TRBV5-1
d_gene: TRBD1

CDR3nt: TGTGCCAGCAGCTTAGGGGGACAGTATGGCTACACCTTC
CDR3aa: CASSLGGQYGYTF
j_gene: TRBJ1-2
abundance: once
v_gene: TRBV7-3
d_gene: TRBD1

CDR3nt: TGTGCCAGCAGCCCAGGACCGGGACAGAGACTCCAACAAGAGACCCAGTACTTC
CDR3aa: CASSPGPGQRLQQETQYF
j_gene: TRBJ2-5
abundance: .
v_gene: TRBV9
d_gene: TRBD1

CDR3nt: TGCGCCAGCAGCTGGGGGACACTTCGCTCCTACGAGCAGTACTTC
CDR3aa: CASSWGTLRSYEQYF
j_gene: TRBJ2-7
abundance: once
v_gene: TRBV5-1
d_gene: .

CDR3nt: TGTGCCAGCAGCGCCCGACAGGGAAGCTATGGCTACACCTTC
CDR3aa: CASSARQGSYGYTF
j_gene: TRBJ1-2
abundance: .
v_gene: TRBV7-9
d_gene: TRBD1

CDR3nt: TGTGCCAGCAGCCGCGGGACAGGGGGCAAAGATACGCAGTATTTT
CDR3aa: CASSRGTGGKDTQYF
j_gene: TRBJ2-3
abundance: few
v_gene: TRBV2
d_gene: TRBD1

CDR3nt: TGTGCCAGTACGGGGAGGACGGTGTCACCCCTCCACTTT
CDR3aa: CASTGRTVSPLHF
j_gene: TRBJ1-6
abundance: .
v_gene: TRBV19
d_gene: .

CDR3nt: TGCGCCAGCAGCCAGTACGGACTACAAGAGACCCAGTACTTC
CDR3aa: CASSQYGLQETQYF
j_gene: TRBJ2-5
abundance: .
v_gene: TRBV5-1
d_gene: .

CDR3nt: TGCGCCAGCAGCACAGGGGTATTCACAGATACGCAGTATTTT
CDR3aa: CASSTGVFTDTQYF
j_gene: TRBJ2-3
abundance: .
v_gene: TRBV5-1
d_gene: TRBD1

CDR3nt: TGTGCCAGCAGCTCAGCTGGCGGCCCATTGGCAGATACGCAGTATTTT
CDR3aa: CASSSAGGPLADTQYF
j_gene: TRBJ2-3
abundance: .
v_gene: TRBV19
d_gene: .

CDR3nt: TGCAGCGTTTCATCGGCTAGAGGAGAGACCCAGTACTTC
CDR3aa: CSVSSARGETQYF
j_gene: TRBJ2-5
abundance: .
v_gene: TRBV29-1
d_gene: .

CDR3nt: TGTGCCAGCAGCCAGGCTGGACAGGGTTATGGCTACACCTTC
CDR3aa: CASSQAGQGYGYTF
j_gene: TRBJ1-2
abundance: few
v_gene: TRBV4-2
d_gene: TRBD1

CDR3nt: TGTGCCAGCAGTTCGAACAGAAACACTGAAGCTTTCTTT
CDR3aa: CASSSNRNTEAFF
j_gene: TRBJ1-1
abundance: .
v_gene: TRBV12-3/TRBV12-4
d_gene: .

CDR3nt: TGTGCCAGCAGCTCGACCGGGGGAGATGAAAAACTGTTTTTT
CDR3aa: CASSSTGGDEKLFF
j_gene: TRBJ1-4
abundance: .
v_gene: TRBV11-2
d_gene: .

CDR3nt: TGCGCCAGCAGCCAAAACCTGGACAGGGGAAGGGGTCAGCCCCAGCATTTT
CDR3aa: CASSQNLDRGRGQPQHF
j_gene: TRBJ1-5
abundance: .
v_gene: TRBV4-1
d_gene: TRBD1

CDR3nt: TGTGCCACTCAAACAGGGGGCCTGTCACCCCTCCACTTT
CDR3aa: CATQTGGLSPLHF
j_gene: TRBJ1-6
abundance: .
v_gene: TRBV2
d_gene: TRBD1

CDR3nt: TGTGCCAGCAGTTTGTTCGGGGGAAGCTCCTACAATGAGCAGTTCTTC
CDR3aa: CASSLFGGSSYNEQFF
j_gene: TRBJ2-1
abundance: .
v_gene: TRBV28
d_gene: .

CDR3nt: TGCGCCAGCAGCCAATTCGGGACTAGTGGAAAAGAGACCCAGTACTTC
CDR3aa: CASSQFGTSGKETQYF
j_gene: TRBJ2-5
abundance: .
v_gene: TRBV4-1
d_gene: TRBD2